The clone carrying this T cell receptor (beta chain) occurred a few times. This entry belongs to a study of blood T cell repertoires in COVID-19. Overall study: Material from acute and convalescent COVID-19 was sourced from the United States, Italy and Spain. The cDNA or gDNA used as material had been derived from T cells, B-cell-depleted T cells, or PBMCs.

Sequencing used immunoSEQ multiplex PCR; TCRdb keeps in-frame clones, though not all of them. The table records about 220,000 clones, almost 90% of them present only once. V shed 7 bases and J shed 1 base, with 17 bases lying between them. Germline CDR1 MDHEN, CDR2 SYDVKM. The CDR3 is made up of 15 amino acids. Individuals aged about 18 to 100 years were recruited from 24 US areas. Participants' own reports of clinical history determined their cohort assignment. The sample consisted of PBMCs or T cells enriched from blood (not recorded which). V usage is TRBV28 and J usage is TRBJ2-7; a possible D gene is TRBD1 (6 bases). This receptor was taken from a woman aged 45-65 years with acute COVID-19. This CDR3 is CASNPTGTLSYEQYF. CDR3 nucleotides: TGTGCCAGCAATCCGACCGGGACACTATCCTACGAGCAGTACTTC.